This paragraph reports one TCR beta chain. This entry is derived from a study of technical replicates of blood from a handful of donors. This table comes from immunoSEQ multiplex PCR, and its TCRdb copy is limited to in-frame clones, with some not included. The repertoire includes 75,000 to 100,000 clones, just under 95% of them detected once, and 0.25% to 0.35% sits in the top ten. CDR3 length: 15 residues. Germline V gives CDR1 GTSNPN, CDR2 SVGIG (reference sequence). The V and J ends lost 4 bases and 8 bases, in that order; junction bases with no gene match: 11. The clonotype originates from a human donor in good health. The sequenced material came from T cells isolated from PBMCs. The chain carries TRBV30 and TRBJ1-6; 7 bases fit TRBD1. CDR3 DNA sequence: TGTGCCTGGACCAAATATAGTGACAGGGATTCACCCCTCCACTTT. Translation gives CAWTKYSDRDSPLHF.